The entry below gives a single TCR beta chain sequence along with its context. A junction boundary mismatches the germline segment, possibly from a read error. Documented time point: newly diagnosed GD, antithyroid drugs for less than 3 months. Extracted PBMC RNA gave rise to the TCR library. These data originate in a study of regulatory T cells in long-lasting Graves disease. CDR1 MNHNS and CDR2 SASEGT come from the germline V gene. This CDR3 spans 15 amino acids. Arm-PCR of CDR3 regions and iRepertoire HTBI primers were the basis on which TCR beta libraries were built. TCRdb called the multiplex PCR reads again in MiXCR, with one record for every CDR3 protein. The table lists some 410,000 distinct CDR3 sequences, about a sixth of them singletons. The same specimen was also included in a second study, on T cells in Graves' hyperthyroidism and ophthalmopathy.

The source was peripheral blood mononuclear cells (PBMCs), collected at new diagnosis, from a patient treated with antithyroid drugs. The receptor was derived from a woman aged 25 to 39 with Graves disease. The V gene is TRBV6-1, the J gene TRBJ2-4, with TRBD1 identical over 10 bases. The CDR3 DNA reads as TGTGCCGGCAGTGACAGGGGGCTAGGGGGAAACATTCAGTACTTC. This codes for CAGSDRGLGGNIQYF.